These 27 T cell receptor beta chains share one sample of origin, sequenced in a study of beta chain features in type 1 diabetes. Their specific antigens are unknown. The study reverse transcribed the entire isolated RNA, so it sequenced expressed TCRB transcripts. Profiling relied on immunoSEQ multiplex PCR, and the TCRdb table lists in-frame clones only, not all of them. Found here are about 340,000 clones, 7% to 10% of them singletons; the top ten hold 1%. Study results and caveats: Shortening that was moderate but significant affected the TCRB CDR3s of Type 1 diabetes patients in all four CD4+ subsets.

Sequencing was done on a sample of central memory CD4+ T cells from blood. The receptors come from a man aged 25-40 years with type 1 diabetes.

Only a few counts were recorded for this clone. The rearrangement joins TRBV27 to TRBJ1-1, with TRBD1 identical over 9 bases. The junction had 11 bases not matched to a gene; V was cut back by 5 bases and J by 1 base. The CDR3 is made up of 17 amino acids. In germline, CDR1 is MNHEY, CDR2 SMNVEV (reference sequence). Here the CDR3 DNA reads TGTGCCAGCAGTAGACGGACAGGGGCACTGAGGAACACTGAAGCTTTCTTT. Translated, it gives CASSRRTGALRNTEAFF.

This clone has a handful of counts. V and J are TRBV10-3 and TRBJ2-1; D might be TRBD2 (5 bases). Trimming took 4 bases from V and 8 from J, leaving 12 bases between them. The CDR3 is made up of 13 amino acids. Germline CDR1 reads ENHRY; CDR2 reads SYGVKD. In nucleotides, the CDR3 is TGTGCCATCAGTGGGGTCACGGAGGATGAGCAGTTCTTC. The encoded protein is CAISGVTEDEQFF.

To note about this clone: The same CDR3 also results from other DNA sequences found in this sample. This chain uses TRBV27 with TRBJ1-1; 10 bases map to TRBD1. V lost 2 bases and J lost 4; bases outside the gene matches: 1. This CDR3 is 14 amino acids long. Germline CDR1 is MNHEY and CDR2 is SMNVEV (reference sequence). The DNA for the CDR3 is TGTGCCAGCAGTTTAAGGGACAGGGGCACTGAAGCTTTCTTT. This codes for CASSLRDRGTEAFF.

This rearrangement joins TRBV6-6 to TRBJ2-7, with no clear D. The germline V gene encodes CDR1 MNHNY and CDR2 SVGAGI (reference sequence). This CDR3 is 12 amino acids long. Trimming shortened V by 6 bases and J by 2 bases, and 8 bases separated the two germline ends. The DNA for the CDR3 is TGTGCCAGCAGAGATACAGCCTACGAGCAGTACTTC. This encodes CASRDTAYEQYF.

This clone was recorded many times. The V and J genes are TRBV19 and TRBJ1-5, with no clear D. CDR1 and CDR2 (germline): LNHDA, SQIVND (reference sequence). V was trimmed by 3 bases and J by 4 bases, leaving 10 bases between them. The CDR3 sequence is 14 residues long. CDR3 protein: CASSMFGKNQPQHF. The CDR3 DNA is TGTGCCAGTAGTATGTTTGGCAAGAATCAGCCCCAGCATTTT.

The table lists this clone with a few counts. The chain has TRBV10-3 and TRBJ2-7, with 9 bases matching TRBD1. The junction had 9 bases not matched to a gene; V was cut back by 10 bases and J by 5 bases. CDR1 ENHRY and CDR2 SYGVKD come from the germline V gene. The CDR3 totals 13 residues. CDR3: CATNTGQGHEQYF. CDR3 nucleotide sequence: TGTGCCACCAATACGGGACAGGGACACGAGCAGTACTTC.

The chain links TRBV7-2 to TRBJ2-1; possible D gene TRBD1, 5 bases. CDR3 length: 15 residues. V shed 1 base and J shed 7 bases, with 14 bases lying between them. Germline lookup yields CDR1 SGHTA and CDR2 FQGNSA. CDR3 region: CASSLEIAGRNEQFF. Written as DNA, the CDR3 is TGTGCCAGCAGCTTAGAAATTGCAGGGCGGAATGAGCAGTTCTTC.

In its sample, this clone was seen a few times. The J gene is TRBJ1-2, the V gene TRBV10-3; 11 nucleotides agree with TRBD1. Germline V gives CDR1 ENHRY, CDR2 SYGVKD. Unmatched junction bases numbered 4, after V lost 5 bases and J lost 8 bases. The CDR3 is 13 residues long. The CDR3 DNA sequence: TGTGCCATCAGTCCGGGACAGGGGGTCGGCTACACCTTC. It codes for CAISPGQGVGYTF.

This clone showed up just a few times. This chain uses TRBV28 with TRBJ1-2; possibly TRBD1 for D (6 bases). Deletions cut 5 bases from V and 4 bases from J, with 17 bases between. CDR1 and CDR2 from the germline V gene are MDHEN and SYDVKM. The CDR3 covers 15 residues. Here the CDR3 DNA reads TGTGCCAGCAGTCTTCTCCGGGACAAAACCTATGGCTACACCTTC. Translated, it gives CASSLLRDKTYGYTF.

The V call is TRBV5-1, the J call TRBJ2-1; 14 bases are a match to TRBD2. The CDR3 is made up of 14 amino acids. Germline CDR1 and CDR2: SGHRS and YFSETQ. J gave up 10 bases and V 3 bases, and 3 bases lay outside the gene matches. The DNA of the CDR3 is TGCGCCAGCAGCTCGGGACTAGCGGGGGACGAGCAGTTCTTC. It specifies CASSSGLAGDEQFF.

A few counts support this clone. The rearrangement joins TRBV2 to TRBJ1-2; 9 nucleotides agree with TRBD1. The germline CDR1 and CDR2 sequences are SNHLY and FYNNEI. CDR3 length equals 12 residues. J gave up 6 bases and V 7 bases, and 3 bases lay outside the gene matches. CDR3 in DNA: TGTGCCAGCAAGGGACAGGGAGATGGCTACACCTTC. This encodes CASKGQGDGYTF.

The V gene is TRBV27, the J gene TRBJ2-5; D unclear. The length of the CDR3 is 13 residues. The germline CDR1 and CDR2 sequences are MNHEY and SMNVEV (reference sequence). V lost 5 bases and J 4 bases, leaving 11 bases between the germline ends. The CDR3 nucleotides read TGTGCCAGCAGTCCCCAAGGCGGAGAGACCCAGTACTTC. Translation: CASSPQGGETQYF.

This chain joins TRBV10-3 and TRBJ2-7; TRBD1 matches at 11 bases. With V trimmed by 6 bases and J by 6 bases, 4 bases remained unmatched. Germline V lookup: CDR1 ENHRY, CDR2 SYGVKD. There are 13 residues in the CDR3. This CDR3 reads CAIRPGTGGEQYF. The CDR3 nucleotides are TGTGCCATCAGACCCGGGACAGGGGGCGAGCAGTACTTC.

This clone was seen a few times. The CDR3 reads CASSLGGGGDTGELFF. CDR3 coding DNA: TGTGCCAGCAGCTTAGGAGGAGGGGGCGACACCGGGGAGCTGTTTTTT. The rearrangement links TRBV11-3 to TRBJ2-2, with D perhaps matching TRBD1 (7 bases). The germline V and J ends were trimmed by 1 base and 3 bases, with 12 bases remaining between them. This CDR3 is built from 16 residues. Germline V gene sequence: CDR1 SGHNT, CDR2 YENEEA.

Many counts were recorded for this clone. This chain connects TRBV7-8 to TRBJ2-1; the D is unclear. This CDR3 contains 16 residues. Germline loops: CDR1 SGHVS, CDR2 FQNEAQ. The V gene lost 3 bases and the J gene lost 2 bases, with 14 bases spanning the gap. CDR3 amino acids: CASSFSATAPYNEQFF. In DNA, the CDR3 is TGTGCCAGCAGCTTCTCAGCGACGGCCCCCTACAATGAGCAGTTCTTC.

The genes are TRBV7-2 and TRBJ1-1; 7 nucleotides align to TRBD1. The length of the CDR3 is 15 residues. From germline, CDR1 is SGHTA and CDR2 FQGNSA. Germline trimming cut 2 bases from V and 0 bases from J; bases unmatched to any gene: 3. The CDR3 region is CASSLSDRVNTEAFF. The CDR3, as DNA: TGTGCCAGCAGCTTAAGCGACAGGGTGAACACTGAAGCTTTCTTT.

This chain joins TRBV7-4 and TRBJ2-7, with D uncertain. The CDR3 runs 9 residues. Germline assignment: CDR1 SGHVT and CDR2 SQSDAQ. V lost 6 bases and J lost 4, with 1 base in between. CDR3 amino acids: CASRYEQYF. For the CDR3, the DNA is TGTGCCAGCAGGTACGAGCAGTACTTC. Combining the CDR3 with reference TRBV7-4 and TRBJ2-7 gives the whole variable domain GAGVSQSPRYKVAKRGRDVALRCDSISGHVTLYWYRQTLGQGSEVLTYSQSDAQRDKSGRPSGRFSAERPERSVSTLKIQRTEQGDSAVYLCASRYEQYFGPGTRLTVT.

Turning to this clone: This sample also contains other DNA sequences that code for the same CDR3. The chain uses TRBV27 and TRBJ1-4, with D maybe TRBD1 (5 bases). The germline V gene has CDR1 MNHEY and CDR2 SMNVEV (reference sequence). V was cut by 6 bases and J by 4 bases, with 12 bases left in between. CDR3 length: 14 amino acids. This chain's CDR3 is CASRRDGRNEKLFF. CDR3 sequence (DNA): TGTGCCAGCAGGAGGGACGGACGTAATGAAAAACTGTTTTTT.

The V call is TRBV28, the J call TRBJ2-7, with D possibly TRBD2 on 6 matching bases. V lost 7 bases to trimming and J lost 4 bases, with 14 bases between them. Germline V gene sequence: CDR1 MDHEN, CDR2 SYDVKM. The CDR3 covers 13 residues. The CDR3 region has the DNA TGTGCCAGCACTGGGACTGCGGTTTACGAGCAGTACTTC. Protein product: CASTGTAVYEQYF.

CDR3 sequence reads: CASSVAAGYYEQYF. The CDR3 DNA sequence: TGTGCCAGCAGCGTAGCGGCCGGTTACTACGAGCAGTACTTC. This sequence joins TRBV9 and TRBJ2-7, with D hard to call. CDR1 is SGDLS, CDR2 YYNGEE, per germline. The CDR3 covers 14 residues. V lost 0 bases and J lost 3, with 10 bases in between.

The rearrangement links TRBV5-1 to TRBJ1-1; TRBD1 matches 7 bases. The germline gives CDR1 SGHRS, CDR2 YFSETQ. The CDR3 contains 12 residues. V lost 7 bases to trimming and J lost 4 bases; unmatched junction nucleotides: 4. The CDR3, as DNA: TGCGCCAGCTCGACAGGGCCCACTGAAGCTTTCTTT. It encodes CASSTGPTEAFF.

This clone was observed a handful of times. The rearrangement links TRBV10-3 to TRBJ2-3; 8 bases map to TRBD2. Germline-derived CDR1 and CDR2 are ENHRY and SYGVKD. The CDR3 sequence is 15 residues long. The V and J ends lost 3 bases and 5 bases, in that order; junction bases with no gene match: 7. Here the CDR3 DNA reads TGTGCCATCAGTGATTCCGGGACTAGAAGAGATACGCAGTATTTT. Protein product: CAISDSGTRRDTQYF.

The chain links TRBV6-5 to TRBJ2-5; D remains ambiguous. The V end was cut by 0 bases, the J end by 1 base, with 9 bases between. Germline CDR1 reads MNHEY; CDR2 reads SVGAGI. The CDR3 extends over 15 amino acids. The CDR3 region is CASSYSGSPQETQYF. CDR3 in DNA: TGTGCCAGCAGTTACTCGGGATCGCCCCAAGAGACCCAGTACTTC.

This clone occurred a few times. The V gene is TRBV2, the J gene TRBJ2-5, with 13 bases aligning to TRBD2. This CDR3 comprises 15 residues. The germline gives CDR1 SNHLY, CDR2 FYNNEI. V was pared by 5 bases and J by 4 bases, with 4 bases of the junction left unmatched. The CDR3 is CASSPTSGGAETQYF. CDR3 in DNA: TGTGCCAGCAGTCCCACTAGCGGGGGGGCAGAGACCCAGTACTTC.

This clone occurred a few times. The V call is TRBV18, the J call TRBJ1-6; 9 bases map to TRBD1. J was trimmed by 9 bases and V by 2 bases; bases with no gene match: 5. The CDR3 consists of 15 residues. Germline assignment: CDR1 KGHSH and CDR2 LQKENI. CDR3 DNA: TGTGCCAGCTCACCATCGACAGGGGGAGGTTCACCCCTCCACTTT. Residues: CASSPSTGGGSPLHF.

V gene TRBV12-5 combines with J gene TRBJ1-1; D remains ambiguous. The CDR3 has 12 residues. Trimming pared 7 bases from V and 7 bases from J, leaving 13 bases between. The germline CDR1 and CDR2 sequences are LGHNT and FRNRAP. CDR3 nucleotides: TGTGCTAGTGCCAACAGAGCCAGTGAAGCTTTCTTT. Its protein product is CASANRASEAFF.

The rearrangement links TRBV19 to TRBJ2-7; the D is unclear. The CDR3 contains 13 residues. With 7 bases removed from V and 5 bases from J, the gap between germline ends came to 15 bases. Germline values: CDR1 LNHDA, CDR2 SQIVND (reference sequence). The CDR3 reads CASTSRSHHEQYF. CDR3 DNA: TGTGCCAGTACTTCCAGATCCCACCACGAGCAGTACTTC.